This T cell receptor beta chain was documented in a study of radiotherapy plus CTLA-4 blockade in lung cancer. About the research overall: Patients showed objective responses in 15% to 20% of cases, and disease control was achieved by around 30%.

Sequenced by immunoSEQ multiplex PCR; TCRdb stores in-frame clones only, minus some. The sample holds 35,000 to 45,000 clones, around 77% seen once. V lost 1 base to trimming and J lost 3 bases, with 9 bases between them. The CDR3 runs to 14 residues. In germline, CDR1 is SGHDN, CDR2 FVKESK. This rearrangement joins TRBV14 to TRBJ1-1; D not resolved. Here the sequenced sample was peripheral blood, taken from a patient treated with radiotherapy plus ipilimumab. This sequence was found in a human donor with non-small cell lung cancer whose response to radiotherapy plus ipilimumab could not be evaluated. The CDR3 spells CASSQALGYTEAFF. CDR3 sequence (DNA): TGTGCCAGCAGCCAAGCGCTGGGCTACACTGAAGCTTTCTTT.